The 17 T cell receptor beta chains below come from one sample, sequenced in a study of blood T cell repertoires in COVID-19. Assay used: immunoSEQ multiplex PCR; TCRdb lists only in-frame clones, some missing. The sample has roughly 240,000 clones, 86% seen once. What was sequenced was peripheral blood. All receptors come from a man between 18 and 35 years old with active or convalescent COVID-19.

This chain uses TRBV29-1 with TRBJ1-2; 7 bases align to TRBD1. This CDR3 has 10 amino acids. Germline CDR1 SQVTM, CDR2 ANQGSEA. Trimming at V came to 6 bases and at J to 13 bases, leaving 8 bases not matched to a gene. CDR3 coding DNA: TGCAGCGTCCAGTCGACAGGGATCACCTTC. Protein sequence: CSVQSTGITF.

The chain combines TRBV10-3 with TRBJ2-7, with 11 nucleotides matching TRBD1. CDR3 length: 15 amino acids. Germline values: CDR1 ENHRY, CDR2 SYGVKD. Germline trimming cut 6 bases from V and 2 bases from J; bases unmatched to any gene: 6. The CDR3, as DNA: TGTGCCATCAGCCAAGGGACAGGGGGGGCCTACGAGCAGTACTTC. It translates to CAISQGTGGAYEQYF.

This chain links TRBV5-1 with TRBJ2-7, with 8 positions matching TRBD1. Germline CDR1 and CDR2: SGHRS and YFSETQ. The CDR3 consists of 17 residues. With V trimmed by 1 base and J by 2 bases, 11 bases remained unmatched. DNA of the CDR3: TGCGCCAGCAGCTTGTCCCTCCGGGACAGGAGGCCCTACGAGCAGTACTTC. Translating gives CASSLSLRDRRPYEQYF.

The chain joins TRBV28 to TRBJ1-2; D remains ambiguous. The CDR3 consists of 13 residues. With 4 bases removed from V and 5 bases from J, the gap between germline ends came to 11 bases. The germline gives CDR1 MDHEN, CDR2 SYDVKM. CDR3 nucleotides: TGTGCCAGCAGTTATGAGCGTTCGTATGGCTACACCTTC. This translates into CASSYERSYGYTF.

V is TRBV10-3 and J is TRBJ1-2, with 9 bases lining up with TRBD1. The V gene end was trimmed by 3 bases and the J gene end by 9 bases; junction bases not matched to a gene: 8. The CDR3 extends over 14 amino acids. Per germline, CDR1 ENHRY and CDR2 SYGVKD. The DNA for the CDR3 is TGTGCCATCAGTGAAGGGACAGGGACGTGGAGCTACACCTTC. It is translated as CAISEGTGTWSYTF.

CDR3 protein: CASSPNPTSGERLGINEQFF. DNA of the CDR3: TGTGCCAGTAGTCCAAATCCGACTAGCGGGGAACGACTAGGAATCAATGAGCAGTTCTTC. The gene calls are TRBV19 and TRBJ2-1; 11 bases are a match to TRBD2. The V gene's germline CDR1 is LNHDA and CDR2 SQIVND (reference sequence). The CDR3 covers 20 residues. The junction had 21 bases not matched to a gene; V was cut back by 5 bases and J by 6 bases. Looking up the rest from reference TRBV19 and TRBJ2-1 gives the full variable domain: DGGITQSPKYLFRKEGQNVTLSCEQNLNHDAMYWYRQDPGQGLRLIYYSQIVNDFQKGDIAEGYSVSREKKESFPLTVTSAQKNPTAFYLCASSPNPTSGERLGINEQFFGPGTRLTVL.

CDR3 nucleotide sequence: TGTGCCAGCAGCCGCGGGACTAATGAAAAACTGTTTTTT. As protein: CASSRGTNEKLFF. This rearrangement joins TRBV3-1 (or the pseudogene TRBV3-2) to TRBJ1-4; no clear D gene. V was pared by 4 bases and J by 2 bases, with 5 bases between. Germline CDR1 LGHDT, CDR2 YNNKEL (reference sequence). This CDR3 region has 13 residues.

The rearrangement links TRBV5-1 to TRBJ1-4; D possibly corresponds to TRBD1 (5 bases). V lost 5 bases and J 4 bases, leaving 12 bases between the germline ends. The CDR3 is 14 amino acids. The V gene's germline CDR1 is SGHRS and CDR2 YFSETQ. In nucleotides, the CDR3 is TGCGCCAGCAGTTTAGGGGCCGTTAATGAAAAACTGTTTTTT. Its protein product is CASSLGAVNEKLFF.

This chain connects TRBV3-1 (or the pseudogene TRBV3-2) to TRBJ1-5; a possible D gene is TRBD1 (5 bases). The CDR3 length is 15 residues. V lost 3 bases and J 3 bases, leaving 12 bases between the germline ends. Germline V gene sequence: CDR1 LGHDT, CDR2 YNNKEL (reference sequence). The CDR3 DNA is TGTGCCAGCAGCCAGAGTCAGGGCCTCAATCAGCCCCAGCATTTT. Amino acid sequence: CASSQSQGLNQPQHF.

The chain combines TRBV19 with TRBJ2-3; 8 bases map to TRBD2. The CDR3 consists of 15 residues. CDR1 and CDR2 from the germline V gene are LNHDA and SQIVND (reference sequence). Losses at the gene ends were 4 bases for V and 6 bases for J; bases not matched to a gene: 9. CDR3 nucleotides: TGTGCCAGTAGTACCTACGCGGGAGGAGGTGATACGCAGTATTTT. Residues: CASSTYAGGGDTQYF.

The rearrangement links TRBV4-2 to TRBJ2-1, with 12 bases identical to TRBD2. The CDR3 consists of 19 residues. CDR1 is LGHNA, CDR2 YNFKEQ, per germline. J was trimmed by 0 bases and V by 1 base; bases with no gene match: 7. CDR3 amino acids: CASSQGLAGGLSSYNEQFF. DNA of the CDR3: TGTGCCAGCAGCCAAGGGCTAGCGGGGGGGCTCAGCTCCTACAATGAGCAGTTCTTC.

This clone was seen only once. V usage is TRBV11-2 and J usage is TRBJ1-3; weak D call: TRBD1 (5 bases). CDR3 length equals 15 residues. The ends were cut back, 3 bases at V and 0 bases at J, with 9 bases in the middle. Germline CDR1 is SGHAT and CDR2 is FQNNGV. CDR3 in amino acids: CASSFMTDSGNTIYF. The CDR3 DNA sequence: TGTGCCAGCAGCTTTATGACAGACTCTGGAAACACCATATATTTT.

This clone was recorded only once. This sequence joins TRBV5-1 and TRBJ2-7, with D possibly being TRBD1 (6 bases). V was trimmed by 4 bases and J by 1 base, leaving 9 bases between them. The CDR3 loop spans 13 amino acids. CDR1 and CDR2 from the germline V gene are SGHRS and YFSETQ. This chain's CDR3 is CASSGTGSYEQYF. As DNA, the CDR3 is TGCGCCAGCAGCGGAACAGGGTCCTACGAGCAGTACTTC.

V is TRBV15 and J is TRBJ1-2; maybe TRBD1 (5 bases). CDR1 is LNHNV and CDR2 is YYDKDF in the germline V gene (reference sequence). The V end lost 5 bases, the J end lost 4 bases, and 17 bases lay between the germline ends. This CDR3 region has 15 residues. The chain's CDR3 is CATSERGSGVYGYTF. CDR3 DNA: TGTGCCACCAGCGAGAGGGGATCGGGGGTCTATGGCTACACCTTC. The entire variable domain, with the rest obtained from reference TRBV15 and TRBJ1-2, is as follows: DAMVIQNPRYQVTQFGKPVTLSCSQTLNHNVMYWYQQKSSQAPKLLFHYYDKDFNNEADTPDNFQSRRPNTSFCFLDIRSPGLGDTAMYLCATSERGSGVYGYTFGSGTRLTVV.

This clone was counted only a few times. This chain uses TRBV28 with TRBJ2-7, with TRBD2 matching over 8 bases. V shed 6 bases and J 1 base; nucleotides not matched to a gene: 8. This CDR3 contains 15 residues. Germline-derived CDR1 and CDR2 are MDHEN and SYDVKM. Here the CDR3 DNA reads TGTGCCAGCAGCAGTTACATAGCGGGGTCCTACGAGCAGTACTTC. This translates into CASSSYIAGSYEQYF.

V gene TRBV3-1 (or the pseudogene TRBV3-2) combines with J gene TRBJ2-7; no definite D call. Germline V gene lookup returns CDR1 LGHDT and CDR2 YNNKEL (reference sequence). The CDR3 loop spans 13 amino acids. V lost 2 bases, J lost 4 bases, and 9 bases lay in between. Written as DNA, the CDR3 is TGTGCCAGCAGCCAATTGCGGAAATACGAGCAGTACTTC. It translates to CASSQLRKYEQYF.

The chain carries TRBV7-2 and TRBJ1-5; maybe TRBD1 (5 bases). The ends were cut back, 5 bases at V and 5 bases at J, with 16 bases in the middle. This CDR3 contains 15 residues. CDR1 and CDR2 from the germline V gene are SGHTA and FQGNSA. The CDR3 DNA reads as TGTGCCAGCAGCCCAAAGACCCGCAGGGATCAGCCCCAGCATTTT. Residues: CASSPKTRRDQPQHF.